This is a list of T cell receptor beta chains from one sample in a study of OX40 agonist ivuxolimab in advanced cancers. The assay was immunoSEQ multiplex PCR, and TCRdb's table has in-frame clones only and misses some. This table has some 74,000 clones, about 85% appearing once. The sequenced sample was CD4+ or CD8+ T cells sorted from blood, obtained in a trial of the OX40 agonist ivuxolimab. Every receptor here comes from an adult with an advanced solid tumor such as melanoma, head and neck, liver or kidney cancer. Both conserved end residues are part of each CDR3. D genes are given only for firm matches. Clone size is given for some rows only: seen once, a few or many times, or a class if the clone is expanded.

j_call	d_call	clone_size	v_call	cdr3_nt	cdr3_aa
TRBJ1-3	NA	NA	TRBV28	TGTGCCAGCAGTTCACCAGCATCGGGTGGCTCTGGAAACACCATATATTTT	CASSSPASGGSGNTIYF
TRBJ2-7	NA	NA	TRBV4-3	TGCGCCAGCAGCCAGGAATCCTTAAACTACGAGCAGTACTTC	CASSQESLNYEQYF
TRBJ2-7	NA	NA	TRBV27	TGTGCCAGCAGTCCCTTAGTCAGGGGGGGATACGAGCAGTACTTC	CASSPLVRGGYEQYF
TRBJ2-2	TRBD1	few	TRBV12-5	TGTGCTAGTGGTTTGATAGGGGGCCGCGGCACCGGGGAGCTGTTTTTT	CASGLIGGRGTGELFF
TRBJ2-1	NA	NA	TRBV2	TGTGCCAGCATAGGGACCACGAATTACAATGAGCAGTTCTTC	CASIGTTNYNEQFF
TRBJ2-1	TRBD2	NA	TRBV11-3	TGTGCCAGCAGGGGACTAGCGGGATCGAGCTCCTACAATGAGCAGTTCTTC	CASRGLAGSSSYNEQFF
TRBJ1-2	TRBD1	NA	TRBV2	TGTGCCAGCAGTCTTGAGGGGGCAGACGGCTACACCTTC	CASSLEGADGYTF
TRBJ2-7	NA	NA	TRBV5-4	TGCGCCAGCAGCCAAGGGCGGAACTCCTACGAGCAGTACTTC	CASSQGRNSYEQYF
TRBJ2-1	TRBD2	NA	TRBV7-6	TGTGCCAGCAGCTTACCTACCGGGACTACCTACAATGAGCAGTTCTTC	CASSLPTGTTYNEQFF
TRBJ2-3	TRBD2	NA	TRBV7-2	TGTGCCAGCAGCTTTGGGTTAGCGGGACCCACAGATACGCAGTATTTT	CASSFGLAGPTDTQYF
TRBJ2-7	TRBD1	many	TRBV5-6	TGTGCCAGCAGCCTGCCGACAGGGAGCTACGAGCAGTACTTC	CASSLPTGSYEQYF
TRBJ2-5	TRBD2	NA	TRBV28	TGTGCCAGCAGTACTTTGCCCGGGACTATAAACCAAGAGACCCAGTACTTC	CASSTLPGTINQETQYF
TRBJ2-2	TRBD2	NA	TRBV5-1	TGCGCCAGCAGCTTGGCCGCGGGAGTTGGTACCGGGGAGCTGTTTTTT	CASSLAAGVGTGELFF
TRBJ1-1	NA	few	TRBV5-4	TGTGCCAGCAGCTTTTCTGGGGGAAACACTGAAGCTTTCTTT	CASSFSGGNTEAFF
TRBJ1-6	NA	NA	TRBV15	TGTGCCACCGCACGGTCCTATAATTCACCCCTCCACTTT	CATARSYNSPLHF
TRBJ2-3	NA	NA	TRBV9	TGTGCCAGCAGCGGGATTGTCTCAAATACGCAGTATTTT	CASSGIVSNTQYF
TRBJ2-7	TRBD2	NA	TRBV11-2	TGTGCCAGCAGCTTGAAACTAGCGGGAGGGGGGGCCCACTACGAGCAGTACTTC	CASSLKLAGGGAHYEQYF
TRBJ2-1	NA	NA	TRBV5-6	TGTGCCAGCAGCTTGGTAGGGGTCGCCGCATTAGTGCAGTTCTTC	CASSLVGVAALVQFF
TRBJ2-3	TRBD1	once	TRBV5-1	TGCGCCAGCAGCTTACAGGGGATTCCCACAGATACGCAGTATTTT	CASSLQGIPTDTQYF
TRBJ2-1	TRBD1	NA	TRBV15	TGTGCCACCAGCAGAGAGGGACAGGAGTCTCCTGAGCAGTTCTTC	CATSREGQESPEQFF
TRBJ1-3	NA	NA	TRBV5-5	TGTGCCAGCACCAGTACTAGCGGAAACACCATATATTTT	CASTSTSGNTIYF
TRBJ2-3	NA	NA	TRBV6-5	TGTGCCAGCTTTTCGGGGTTTGGAACAGATACGCAGTATTTT	CASFSGFGTDTQYF
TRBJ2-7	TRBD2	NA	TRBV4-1	TGCGCCAGCAGCTCCCGGACTAGCGGGACAGGAAGCTCCTACGAGCAGTACTTC	CASSSRTSGTGSSYEQYF
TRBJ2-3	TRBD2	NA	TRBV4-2	TGTGCCAGCAGCCAAGGGGAGGGGAGCACAGATACGCAGTATTTT	CASSQGEGSTDTQYF
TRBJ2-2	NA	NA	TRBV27	TGTGCCAGCAGTCCCCGGACCTTTTCCACCGGGGAGCTGTTTTTT	CASSPRTFSTGELFF
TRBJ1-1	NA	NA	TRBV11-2	TGTGCCAGCAGCTTAGTACCTGAAGATGAAGCTTTCTTT	CASSLVPEDEAFF
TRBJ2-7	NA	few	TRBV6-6	TGTGCCAGCAGGAACCTGAGGGATAAGCAGTACTTC	CASRNLRDKQYF
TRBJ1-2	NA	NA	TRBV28	TGTGCCAGCAGTTTGAACCTCTATGGCTACACCTTC	CASSLNLYGYTF
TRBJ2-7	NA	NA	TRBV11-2	TGTGCCAGCAGTCCCTTAGGGGTCCAAGGCGAGCAGTACTTC	CASSPLGVQGEQYF
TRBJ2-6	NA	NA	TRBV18	TGTGCCAGCTCACCATGGGCGGACTCTGGGGCCAACGTCCTGACTTTC	CASSPWADSGANVLTF
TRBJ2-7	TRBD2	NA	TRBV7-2	TGTGCCAGCAGCCCGGCAGCGGGAGCCCTCTACGAGCAGTACTTC	CASSPAAGALYEQYF
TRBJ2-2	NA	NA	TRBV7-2	TGTGCCAGCAGTCATACACCGGGGCGGGAAAACACCGGGGAGCTGTTTTTT	CASSHTPGRENTGELFF
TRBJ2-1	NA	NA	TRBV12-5	TGTGCTAGTGGTTTGGGACAGAAATACAATGAGCAGTTCTTC	CASGLGQKYNEQFF
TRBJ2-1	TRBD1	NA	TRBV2	TGTGCCAGCAGGACCGGCCAGGGGGCGATCAATGAGCAGTTCTTC	CASRTGQGAINEQFF
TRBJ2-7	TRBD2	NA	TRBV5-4	TGTGCCAGCAGCTCCGCCGGACTAGCGGGAGGGATCTACGAGCAGTACTTC	CASSSAGLAGGIYEQYF
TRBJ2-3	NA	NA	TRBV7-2	TGTGCCAGCAGCTTAGTATCTAGCCCAGATACGCAGTATTTT	CASSLVSSPDTQYF
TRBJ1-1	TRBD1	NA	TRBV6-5	TGTGCCAGCAGTTACTCCCCGACAGGGGCTGAAGCTTTCTTT	CASSYSPTGAEAFF
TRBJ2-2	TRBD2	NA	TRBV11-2	TGTGCCAGCAGCTTACCCGGGACTAGCGGGGCCACCGGGGAGCTGTTTTTT	CASSLPGTSGATGELFF
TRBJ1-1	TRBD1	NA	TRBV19	TGTGCCAGTATCGACAGGGGGCAACCTGAAGCTTTCTTT	CASIDRGQPEAFF
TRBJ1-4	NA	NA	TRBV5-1	TGCGCCAGCAGGGATGGGGCGAGTAATGAAAAACTGTTTTTT	CASRDGASNEKLFF
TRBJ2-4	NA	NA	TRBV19	TGTGCCAGTAGCCTCTACAAAGGGAAGAGCAAAAACATTCAGTACTTC	CASSLYKGKSKNIQYF
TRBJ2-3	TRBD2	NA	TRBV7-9	TGTGCCAGCAGTTGGACTAGCGGGATGTCGGATACGCAGTATTTT	CASSWTSGMSDTQYF
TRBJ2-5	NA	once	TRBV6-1	TGTGCCAGCAGTGAAGGGACTTATCAAGAGACCCAGTACTTC	CASSEGTYQETQYF
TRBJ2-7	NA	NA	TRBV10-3	TGTGCCATCAAAGCCGGGACCCCGGAAGACGAGCAGTACTTC	CAIKAGTPEDEQYF
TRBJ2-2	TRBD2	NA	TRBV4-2	TGTGCCAGCAGCCAACGGACTAGCGTCGGAGGAGGGAAGACCGGGGAGCTGTTTTTT	CASSQRTSVGGGKTGELFF
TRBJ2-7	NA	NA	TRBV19	TGTGCCAGTAGTGTGGGGGATAGCCCATCCTACGAGCAGTACTTC	CASSVGDSPSYEQYF
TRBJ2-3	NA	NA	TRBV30	TGTGCCTGGAGTTTAGGGGCCCCCACAGATACGCAGTATTTT	CAWSLGAPTDTQYF
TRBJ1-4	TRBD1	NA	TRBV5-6	TGTGCCAGCAGCTGGGGGACAGGGGCTGAAAAACTGTTTTTT	CASSWGTGAEKLFF
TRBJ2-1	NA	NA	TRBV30	TGTGCCTGGAGTGTGAGAGAGCAGTTCTTC	CAWSVREQFF
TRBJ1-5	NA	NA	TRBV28	TGTGCCAGCAGTCCCCTTGGTCAGCCCCAGCATTTT	CASSPLGQPQHF
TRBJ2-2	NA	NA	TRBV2	TGTGCCAGCAGGGAGGACATAAACACCGGGGAGCTGTTTTTT	CASREDINTGELFF
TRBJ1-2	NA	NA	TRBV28	TGTGCCAGCAGTTCTCCGTCTGAAGCTAACTATGGCTACACCTTC	CASSSPSEANYGYTF
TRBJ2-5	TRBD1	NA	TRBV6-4	TGTGCCAGCAGTGACCGGACAGGGGAAGAGACCCAGTACTTC	CASSDRTGEETQYF
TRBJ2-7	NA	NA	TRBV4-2	TGTGCCAGCAGCCAAGATCAGGAGAAAATCTACGAGCAGTACTTC	CASSQDQEKIYEQYF
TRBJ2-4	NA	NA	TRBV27	TGTGCCTCAGGGGGGGTAGCCAAAAACATTCAGTACTTC	CASGGVAKNIQYF
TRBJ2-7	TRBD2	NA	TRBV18	TGTGCCAGCTCACCAAGGACTAGCGGGAGTGGGACCTACGAGCAGTACTTC	CASSPRTSGSGTYEQYF
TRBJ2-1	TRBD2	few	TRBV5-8	TGTGCCAGCAGCCCTGGGACTAGCGGGAGGTGGTATGAGCAGTTCTTC	CASSPGTSGRWYEQFF
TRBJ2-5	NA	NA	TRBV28	TGTGCCAGCAGTACCGCCCCCCCCGGAGCGGGTGTGGAGACCCAGTACTTC	CASSTAPPGAGVETQYF